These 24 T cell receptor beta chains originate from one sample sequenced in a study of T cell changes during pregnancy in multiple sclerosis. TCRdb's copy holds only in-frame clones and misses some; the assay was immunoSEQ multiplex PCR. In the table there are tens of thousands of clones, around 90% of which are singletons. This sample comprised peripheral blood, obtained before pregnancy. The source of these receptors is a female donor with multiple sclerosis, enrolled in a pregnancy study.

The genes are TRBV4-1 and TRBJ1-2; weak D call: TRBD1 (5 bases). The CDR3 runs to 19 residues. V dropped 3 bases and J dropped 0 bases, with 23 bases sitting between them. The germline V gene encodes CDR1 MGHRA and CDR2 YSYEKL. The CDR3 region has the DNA TGCGCCAGCAGCCACGCCTCCTCGTCCTACAGGTGGTCTAACTATGGCTACACCTTC. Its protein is CASSHASSSYRWSNYGYTF.

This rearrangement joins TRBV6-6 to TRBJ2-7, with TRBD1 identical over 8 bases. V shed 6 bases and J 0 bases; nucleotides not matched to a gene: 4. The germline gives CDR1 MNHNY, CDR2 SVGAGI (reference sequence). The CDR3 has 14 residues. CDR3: CASSWTGSSYEQYF. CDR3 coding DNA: TGTGCCAGCAGCTGGACAGGGAGCTCCTACGAGCAGTACTTC.

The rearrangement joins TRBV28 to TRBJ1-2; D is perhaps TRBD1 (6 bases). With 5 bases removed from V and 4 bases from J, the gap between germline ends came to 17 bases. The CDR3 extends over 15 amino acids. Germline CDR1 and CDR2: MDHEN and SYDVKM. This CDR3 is CASSPATGFVYGYTF. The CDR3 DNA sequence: TGTGCCAGCAGTCCCGCCACAGGGTTCGTCTATGGCTACACCTTC.

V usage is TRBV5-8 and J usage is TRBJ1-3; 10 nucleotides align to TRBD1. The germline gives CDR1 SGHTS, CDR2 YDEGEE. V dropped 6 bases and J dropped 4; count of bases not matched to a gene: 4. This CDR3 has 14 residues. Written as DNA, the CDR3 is TGTGCCAGCAACTGGGACAGGGGAGGAAACACCATATATTTT. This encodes CASNWDRGGNTIYF.

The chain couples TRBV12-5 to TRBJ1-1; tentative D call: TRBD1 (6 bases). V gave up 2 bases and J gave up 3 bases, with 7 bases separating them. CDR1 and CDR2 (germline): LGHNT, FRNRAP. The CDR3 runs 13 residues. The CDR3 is CASGLSGDTEAFF. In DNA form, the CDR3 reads TGTGCTAGTGGTTTGTCAGGGGACACTGAAGCTTTCTTT.

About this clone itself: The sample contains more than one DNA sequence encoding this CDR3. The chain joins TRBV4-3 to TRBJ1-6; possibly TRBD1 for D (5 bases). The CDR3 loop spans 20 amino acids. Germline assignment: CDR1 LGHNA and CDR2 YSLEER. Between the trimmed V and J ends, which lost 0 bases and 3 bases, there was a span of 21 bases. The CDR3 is CASSQDSRGATIDYNSPLHF. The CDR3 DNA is TGCGCCAGCAGCCAAGATAGTAGGGGCGCTACCATAGACTATAATTCACCCCTCCACTTT.

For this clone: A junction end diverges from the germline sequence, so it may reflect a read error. The CDR3 here is CASSVEVGGDRLF. CDR3 DNA sequence: TGTGCCAGCAGCGTAGAGGTAGGCGGGGACAGGCTCTTC. This chain connects TRBV9 to TRBJ2-1, with 8 bases identical to TRBD1. The CDR3 loop spans 13 amino acids. The germline V gene has CDR1 SGDLS and CDR2 YYNGEE.

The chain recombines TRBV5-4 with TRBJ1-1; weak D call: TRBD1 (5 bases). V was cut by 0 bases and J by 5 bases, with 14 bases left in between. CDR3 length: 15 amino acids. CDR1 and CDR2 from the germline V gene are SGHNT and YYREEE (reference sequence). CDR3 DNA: TGTGCCAGCAGCTTGGACCGGGCGGGGGAAACTGAAGCTTTCTTT. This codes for CASSLDRAGETEAFF. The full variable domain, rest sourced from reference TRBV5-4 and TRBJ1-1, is ETGVTQSPTHLIKTRGQQVTLRCSSQSGHNTVSWYQQALGQGPQFIFQYYREEENGRGNFPPRFSGLQFPNYSSELNVNALELDDSALYLCASSLDRAGETEAFFGQGTRLTVV.

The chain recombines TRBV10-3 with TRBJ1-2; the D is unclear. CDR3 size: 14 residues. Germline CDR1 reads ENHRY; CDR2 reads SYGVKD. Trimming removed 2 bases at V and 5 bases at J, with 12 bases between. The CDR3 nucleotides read TGTGCCATCAGTGAGGGCAGCTCGAGGTATGGCTACACCTTC. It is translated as CAISEGSSRYGYTF.

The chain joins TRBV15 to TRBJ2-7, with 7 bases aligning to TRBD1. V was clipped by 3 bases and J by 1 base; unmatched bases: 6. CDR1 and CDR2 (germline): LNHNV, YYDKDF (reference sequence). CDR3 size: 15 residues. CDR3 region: CATSRIQGPSYEQYF. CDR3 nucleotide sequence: TGTGCCACCAGCAGGATACAGGGGCCTTCCTACGAGCAGTACTTC.

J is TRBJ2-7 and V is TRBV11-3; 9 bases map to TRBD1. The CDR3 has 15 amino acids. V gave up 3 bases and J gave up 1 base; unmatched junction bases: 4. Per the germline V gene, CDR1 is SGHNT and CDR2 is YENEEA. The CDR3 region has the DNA TGTGCCAGCAGCTTGAGGACAGGGGTTTCCTACGAGCAGTACTTC. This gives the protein CASSLRTGVSYEQYF. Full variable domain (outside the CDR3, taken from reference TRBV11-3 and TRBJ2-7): EAGVVQSPRYKIIEKKQPVAFWCNPISGHNTLYWYLQNLGQGPELLIRYENEEAVDDSQLPKDRFSAERLKGVDSTLKIQPAELGDSAVYLCASSLRTGVSYEQYFGPGTRLTVT.

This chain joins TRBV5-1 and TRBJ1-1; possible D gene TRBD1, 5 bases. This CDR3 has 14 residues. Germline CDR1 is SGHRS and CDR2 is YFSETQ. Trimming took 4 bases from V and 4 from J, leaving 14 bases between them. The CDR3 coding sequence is TGCGCCAGCAGCCAACCGGGACTGATCACTGAAGCTTTCTTT. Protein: CASSQPGLITEAFF.

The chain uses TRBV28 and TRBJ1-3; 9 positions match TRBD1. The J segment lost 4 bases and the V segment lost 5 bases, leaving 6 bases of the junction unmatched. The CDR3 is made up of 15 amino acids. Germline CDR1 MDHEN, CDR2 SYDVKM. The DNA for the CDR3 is TGTGCCAGCAGTGAACAGGGGGCGGGAGGAAACACCATATATTTT. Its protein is CASSEQGAGGNTIYF.

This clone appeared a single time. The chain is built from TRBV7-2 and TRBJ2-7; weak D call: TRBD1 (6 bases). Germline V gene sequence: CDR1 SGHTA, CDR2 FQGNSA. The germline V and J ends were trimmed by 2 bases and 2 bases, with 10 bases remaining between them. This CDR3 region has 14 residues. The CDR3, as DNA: TGTGCCAGCAGCTTATCTCGGGACACCTACGAGCAGTACTTC. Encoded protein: CASSLSRDTYEQYF.

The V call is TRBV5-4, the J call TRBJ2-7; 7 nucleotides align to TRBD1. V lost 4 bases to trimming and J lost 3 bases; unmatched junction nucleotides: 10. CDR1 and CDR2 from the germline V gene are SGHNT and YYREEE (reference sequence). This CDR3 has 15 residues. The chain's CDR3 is CASSPGTDPFYEQYF. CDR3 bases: TGTGCCAGCAGCCCGGGGACAGATCCCTTCTACGAGCAGTACTTC.

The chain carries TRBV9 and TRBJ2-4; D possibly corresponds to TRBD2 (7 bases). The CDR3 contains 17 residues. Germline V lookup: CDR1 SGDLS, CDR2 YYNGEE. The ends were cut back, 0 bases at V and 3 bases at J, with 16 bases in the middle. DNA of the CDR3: TGTGCCAGCAGCGTAGATCCGGAGGGGGGGGTCAAAAACATTCAGTACTTC. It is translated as CASSVDPEGGVKNIQYF.

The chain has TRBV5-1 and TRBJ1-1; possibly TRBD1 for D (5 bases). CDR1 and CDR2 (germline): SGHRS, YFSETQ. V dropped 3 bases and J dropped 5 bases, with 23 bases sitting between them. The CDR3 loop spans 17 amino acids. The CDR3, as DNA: TGCGCCAGCAGCTCGTCCGGGGGTGCATCCTTTCGGACTGAAGCTTTCTTT. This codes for CASSSSGGASFRTEAFF.

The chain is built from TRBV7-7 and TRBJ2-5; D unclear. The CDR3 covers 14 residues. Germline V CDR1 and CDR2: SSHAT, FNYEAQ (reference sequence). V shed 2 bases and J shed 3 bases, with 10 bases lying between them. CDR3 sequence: CASSLSAAEETQYF. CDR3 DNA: TGTGCCAGCAGCTTATCGGCGGCCGAAGAGACCCAGTACTTC.

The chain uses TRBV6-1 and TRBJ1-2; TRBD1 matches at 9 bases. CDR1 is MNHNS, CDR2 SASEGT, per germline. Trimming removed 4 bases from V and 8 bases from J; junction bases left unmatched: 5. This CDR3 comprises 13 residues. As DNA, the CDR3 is TGTGCCAGCAGTGGGGGGACAGGGTTCGGCTACACCTTC. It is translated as CASSGGTGFGYTF.

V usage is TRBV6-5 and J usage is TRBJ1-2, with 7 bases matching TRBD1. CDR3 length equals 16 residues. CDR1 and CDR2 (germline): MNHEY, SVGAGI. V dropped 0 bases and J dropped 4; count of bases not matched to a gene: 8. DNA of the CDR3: TGTGCCAGCAGTTACTCGAATGTAGGGGGCTCCTATGGCTACACCTTC. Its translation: CASSYSNVGGSYGYTF.

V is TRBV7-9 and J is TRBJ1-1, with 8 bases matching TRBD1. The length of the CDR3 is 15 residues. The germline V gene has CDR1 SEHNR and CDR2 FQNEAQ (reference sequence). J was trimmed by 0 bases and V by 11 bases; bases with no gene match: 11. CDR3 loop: CAGDRGESMNTEAFF. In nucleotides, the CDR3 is TGTGCCGGCGACAGGGGAGAGTCCATGAACACTGAAGCTTTCTTT. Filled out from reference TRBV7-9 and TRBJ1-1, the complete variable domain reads DTGVSQNPRHKITKRGQNVTFRCDPISEHNRLYWYRQTLGQGPEFLTYFQNEAQLEKSRLLSDRFSAERPKGSFSTLEIQRTEQGDSAMYLCAGDRGESMNTEAFFGQGTRLTVV.

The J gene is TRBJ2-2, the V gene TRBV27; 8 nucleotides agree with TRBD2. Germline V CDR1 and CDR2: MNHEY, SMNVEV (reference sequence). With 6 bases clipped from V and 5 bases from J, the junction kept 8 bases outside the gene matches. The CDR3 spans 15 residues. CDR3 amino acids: CASSPWTSRTGELFF. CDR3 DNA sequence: TGTGCCAGCAGCCCTTGGACTAGCCGAACCGGGGAGCTGTTTTTT.

The CDR3 DNA sequence: TGTGCCATCAGTGAGTCCGGGACTAGGGTCAATGAGCAGTTCTTC. Amino acids: CAISESGTRVNEQFF. The chain couples TRBV10-3 to TRBJ2-1; TRBD2 matches 8 bases. The germline V gene has CDR1 ENHRY and CDR2 SYGVKD. V gave up 0 bases and J gave up 6 bases; unmatched junction bases: 4. This CDR3 comprises 15 residues.

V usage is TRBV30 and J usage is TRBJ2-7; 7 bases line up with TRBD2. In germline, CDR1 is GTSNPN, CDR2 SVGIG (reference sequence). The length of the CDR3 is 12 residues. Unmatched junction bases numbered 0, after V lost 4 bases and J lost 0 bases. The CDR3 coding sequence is TGTGCCTGGACTAGCGGCTCCTACGAGCAGTACTTC. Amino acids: CAWTSGSYEQYF.